Listed here is a single T cell receptor beta chain. These data belong to a study of blood T cell repertoires in COVID-19. Study-level background: Material from acute and convalescent COVID-19 was sourced from the United States, Italy and Spain. PBMCs, B-cell-depleted T cells, or T cells provided the cDNA or gDNA that made up the material.

Authors' analysis steps: Amplification from reference gene primers served as the basis for estimated nucleated cell counts. Sequencing used immunoSEQ multiplex PCR; TCRdb keeps in-frame clones, though not all of them. Clone size and the V and J calls come from that table; the DNA yielded D and trimming. The sample has approximately 51,000 clones, roughly 88% seen once. The CDR3 loop spans 14 amino acids. Germline-derived CDR1 and CDR2 are ENHRY and SYGVKD. V shed 2 bases, J shed 7 bases, and the junction held 5 bases outside the gene matches. The V call is TRBV10-3, the J call TRBJ1-2, with TRBD1 matching 9 bases. The clonotype comes from a human donor in a cohort sampled during active COVID-19. Input material: peripheral blood. The CDR3 loop is CAISERTGVSGYTF. CDR3 nucleotide sequence: TGTGCCATCAGTGAGAGGACAGGGGTTAGTGGCTACACCTTC.